Listed below are T cell receptor beta chains from one sample, sequenced in a study of cytomegalovirus exposure and HLA in healthy donors. Generated by immunoSEQ multiplex PCR, the TCRdb table keeps only in-frame clones and is missing some. The sample contains around 92,000 clones, approximately 72% of which appear only once. Sequences were obtained from PBMCs. The receptors were gathered from a woman between 65 and 79 years old in good health and CMV-seropositive. Each CDR3 is given with its conserved first and last residue. The order of the fields is CDR3 protein, CDR3 DNA, V gene, D gene, clone size, J gene. D genes are given only for firm matches. Some rows mark clone size as missing; the rest say once, few, many or name a class of expanded clone.

CDR3: CASTMGGRSTEAFF
DNA: TGTGCCAGCACAATGGGGGGGCGGAGCACTGAAGCTTTCTTT
V: TRBV2
D: NA
size: NA
J: TRBJ1-1

CDR3: CASSFRGLADYNEQFF
DNA: TGTGCCAGCAGCTTTCGGGGACTAGCGGACTACAATGAGCAGTTCTTC
V: TRBV7-6
D: TRBD2
size: NA
J: TRBJ2-1

CDR3: CASSTGQGALDYGYTF
DNA: TGTGCCAGTAGTACTGGACAGGGGGCTCTGGACTATGGCTACACCTTC
V: TRBV19
D: TRBD1
size: NA
J: TRBJ1-2

CDR3: CSSSPSRFMYREDTEAFF
DNA: TGTTCCAGCAGCCCATCCCGTTTCATGTACCGTGAGGACACTGAAGCTTTCTTT
V: TRBV7-9
D: NA
size: NA
J: TRBJ1-1

CDR3: CASSPQGVSGNTIYF
DNA: TGTGCCAGCAGCCCACAGGGGGTGTCTGGAAACACCATATATTTT
V: TRBV7-2
D: TRBD1
size: NA
J: TRBJ1-3

CDR3: CASSLTLDRRWIRTEAFF
DNA: TGTGCCAGCAGTCTTACCCTCGACAGGCGATGGATTCGGACTGAAGCTTTCTTT
V: TRBV28
D: NA
size: NA
J: TRBJ1-1

CDR3: CASSLDRTQYF
DNA: TGCGCCAGCAGCCTGGACAGAACGCAGTACTTC
V: TRBV5-1
D: NA
size: NA
J: TRBJ2-7

CDR3: CASSLYAGGQETQYF
DNA: TGCGCCAGCAGCTTGTATGCGGGGGGGCAAGAGACCCAGTACTTC
V: TRBV5-1
D: TRBD2
size: NA
J: TRBJ2-5

CDR3: CASSQEGQSNQPQHF
DNA: TGTGCCAGCAGCCAGGAGGGGCAGAGCAATCAGCCCCAGCATTTT
V: TRBV7-9
D: NA
size: few
J: TRBJ1-5

CDR3: CASSAQRGRRMGETQYF
DNA: TGTGCCAGCAGCGCTCAGCGGGGGAGGCGGATGGGAGAGACCCAGTACTTC
V: TRBV7-9
D: TRBD2
size: NA
J: TRBJ2-5

CDR3: CASSYPYHEQYF
DNA: TGTGCCAGCAGTTACCCCTACCACGAGCAGTACTTC
V: TRBV27
D: NA
size: NA
J: TRBJ2-7

CDR3: CASSLGGSAYNEQFF
DNA: TGTGCCAGCAGCTTAGGAGGGTCTGCCTACAATGAGCAGTTCTTC
V: TRBV11-2
D: NA
size: few
J: TRBJ2-1

CDR3: CASSPPGGLGEQFF
DNA: TGTGCCAGCAGCCCGCCTGGGGGACTAGGTGAGCAGTTCTTC
V: TRBV7-9
D: TRBD2
size: once
J: TRBJ2-1

CDR3: CASSYRTSGSYEQYF
DNA: TGTGCCAGCAGTTATAGGACTAGCGGATCCTACGAGCAGTACTTC
V: TRBV6-5
D: TRBD2
size: once
J: TRBJ2-7

CDR3: CASQTGSNTGELFF
DNA: TGTGCCAGTCAGACAGGGTCGAACACCGGGGAGCTGTTTTTT
V: TRBV4-2
D: TRBD1
size: once
J: TRBJ2-2

CDR3: CAEGQLNTEAFF
DNA: TGTGCAGAGGGACAGTTGAACACTGAAGCTTTCTTT
V: TRBV7-2
D: TRBD1
size: NA
J: TRBJ1-1

CDR3: CASSSGTAGEQFF
DNA: TGTGCCAGCAGCTCCGGGACAGCGGGTGAGCAGTTCTTC
V: TRBV7-3
D: NA
size: NA
J: TRBJ2-1

CDR3: CASSNTGQGEYEQYF
DNA: TGTGCCAGCAGTAACACGGGACAGGGGGAATACGAGCAGTACTTC
V: TRBV25-1
D: TRBD1
size: NA
J: TRBJ2-7

CDR3: CASSPGQKQFF
DNA: TGCGCCAGCAGCCCGGGACAGAAGCAGTTCTTC
V: TRBV5-1
D: TRBD1
size: NA
J: TRBJ2-1

CDR3: CASSTRWGTSTDTQYF
DNA: TGTGCCAGCAGCACCAGGTGGGGGACTAGCACAGATACGCAGTATTTT
V: TRBV5-4
D: NA
size: NA
J: TRBJ2-3

CDR3: CSVRILGQWISDTDTQYF
DNA: TGCAGCGTCCGTATTTTGGGACAGTGGATATCCGACACAGATACGCAGTATTTT
V: TRBV29-1
D: TRBD1
size: NA
J: TRBJ2-3

CDR3: CAWSPGTATNEKLFF
DNA: TGTGCCTGGAGTCCCGGGACAGCAACTAATGAAAAACTGTTTTTT
V: TRBV30
D: TRBD1
size: NA
J: TRBJ1-4

CDR3: CAISESPGKNNSPLHF
DNA: TGTGCCATCAGTGAGTCGCCGGGGAAAAATAATTCACCCCTCCACTTT
V: TRBV10-3
D: NA
size: NA
J: TRBJ1-6

CDR3: CSVEGSSGSYEQYF
DNA: TGCAGCGTTGAAGGTTCTAGCGGGAGCTACGAGCAGTACTTC
V: TRBV29-1
D: TRBD2
size: NA
J: TRBJ2-7

CDR3: CASSHPGQGGPGNTIYF
DNA: TGTGCCAGCAGTCACCCGGGACAAGGAGGCCCTGGAAACACCATATATTTT
V: TRBV28
D: NA
size: NA
J: TRBJ1-3

CDR3: CASSPPRLAGIFETQYF
DNA: TGTGCCAGCTCACCTCCTCGTCTAGCGGGAATCTTCGAGACCCAGTACTTC
V: TRBV18
D: TRBD2
size: NA
J: TRBJ2-5

CDR3: CASKGGGTDTQYF
DNA: TGTGCCAGCAAAGGGGGTGGCACAGATACGCAGTATTTT
V: TRBV18
D: NA
size: NA
J: TRBJ2-3

CDR3: CASRAGSNQPQHF
DNA: TGCGCCAGCCGAGCAGGGAGCAATCAGCCCCAGCATTTT
V: TRBV10-2
D: NA
size: once
J: TRBJ1-5